Described below is a single T cell receptor beta chain sequence and its context. The antigen it recognizes is unknown. Nothing much larger sits one base from this clone, and base qualities are not available. Collaborating institutions collected whole blood in K2EDTA tubes following their own protocols. For TCRbeta analysis, collaborators shipped samples in one of three forms: frozen whole blood, isolated PBMCs, or DNA extracted from either of those sample types. The cysteine opens and the phenylalanine closes a CDR3 of 11 amino acids. Just the 33-base CDR3 DNA is kept, in frame starting at base 1. CDR1 is given as MNHEY and CDR2 as SVGEGT, both from the germline V gene. V was cut back by 4 bases and J by 4 bases, leaving a gap of 5 bases between them. The sample originates from a study of blood T cell repertoires in COVID-19 (dated by TCRdb to 2018 to 2021). Describing the broader study: Collaborator samples came from the United States, Italy and Spain and covered acute and convalescent phases of COVID-19. A freely available public database, intended as a resource for researchers studying the immune response to SARS-CoV-2, is where the repertoires were released. Where available, HLA class I and class II types were taken from metadata supplied by the sample provider and were not determined by assay-based typing. The prospective study material was composed of cDNA or gDNA derived from T cells, B-cell-depleted T cells, or PBMCs. A de-identified subject ID, COVID-19 status, age in years and sex were almost always included in the sample metadata. The samples were drawn from two sources: the first 160 participants of the ongoing ImmuneRACE study, and fewer than 1,500 subjects contributed by 6 global collaborators. Deeply sampled blood TCRbeta repertoires from subjects exposed to, actively infected with, or recovered from COVID-19 were included in the dataset.

The study at large found these results: The quantity of clinical and demographic metadata differed by source and by participant and was supplied without curation.

TCRbeta CDR3 regions were amplified from genomic DNA by means of the immunoSEQ Assay, a bias-controlled multiplex PCR. Per the original workflow: Nucleated cell counts per sample were estimated from amplification of reference gene primers within the assay. To quantify the absolute abundance of each unique TCRbeta CDR3 rearrangement, sequence reads were collapsed and filtered. For each sample, productive Simpson clonality was calculated as the square root of Simpson's diversity index over productive rearrangements. TCRdb's version of the immuneACCESS table is confined to in-frame rearrangements and falls short of the full clone set. An unresolved V gene accounts for under half of the shortfall where checked; the remainder is of unknown origin. Clonal size and the V and J genes are those of that table, whereas D and trimming came from the DNA. The sample yields over 35,000 clones; about 79% were counted once. 24% of the sample comes from the top ten.

Sequencing was done on a sample of peripheral blood. This chain joins TRBV6-2 or TRBV6-3 to TRBJ2-7; the D gene cannot be resolved reliably. This receptor was obtained from a human donor with acute or convalescent COVID-19. The donor label of this sample is uncertain. Here is the DNA: TGTGCCAGCAGTTGGGCTTACGAGCAGTACTTC. Its protein reads: CASSWAYEQYF.